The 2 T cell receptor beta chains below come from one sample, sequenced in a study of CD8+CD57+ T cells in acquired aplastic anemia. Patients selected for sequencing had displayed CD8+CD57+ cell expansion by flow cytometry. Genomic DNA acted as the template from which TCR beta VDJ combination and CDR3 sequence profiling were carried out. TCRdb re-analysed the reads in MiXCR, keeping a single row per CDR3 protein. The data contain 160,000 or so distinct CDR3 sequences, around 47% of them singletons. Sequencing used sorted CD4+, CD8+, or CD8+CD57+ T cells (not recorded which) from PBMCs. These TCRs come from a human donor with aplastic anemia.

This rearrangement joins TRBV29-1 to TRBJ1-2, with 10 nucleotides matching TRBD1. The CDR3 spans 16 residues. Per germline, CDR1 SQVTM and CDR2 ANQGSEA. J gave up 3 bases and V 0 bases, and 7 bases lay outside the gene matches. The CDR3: CSVEDQGQGNYYGYTF. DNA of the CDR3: TGCAGCGTTGAAGATCAGGGACAGGGGAACTACTATGGCTACACCTTC.

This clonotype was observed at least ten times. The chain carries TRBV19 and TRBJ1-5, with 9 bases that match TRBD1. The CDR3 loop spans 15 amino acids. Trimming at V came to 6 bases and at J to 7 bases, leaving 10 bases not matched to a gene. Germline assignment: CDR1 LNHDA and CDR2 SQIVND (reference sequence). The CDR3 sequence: CASRPQGARLQPQHF. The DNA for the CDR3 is TGTGCCAGTAGGCCACAGGGGGCGAGGCTGCAGCCCCAGCATTTT.